Listed here are 25 T cell receptor beta chains from one sample, sequenced in a study of blood T cell repertoires in COVID-19. This table comes from immunoSEQ multiplex PCR, and its TCRdb copy is limited to in-frame clones, with some not included. The sample holds tens of thousands of clones, 80% seen once. The sequenced material came from peripheral blood. The receptor source for this set is a woman over 75 with acute or convalescent COVID-19.

The chain has TRBV5-1 and TRBJ1-6; no clear D gene. Germline lookup yields CDR1 SGHRS and CDR2 YFSETQ. Trimming left V 3 bases short and J 1 base short, with 11 bases between. The CDR3 runs to 16 residues. For the CDR3, the DNA is TGCGCCAGCAGCTCCGACATTACATCCTATAATTCACCCCTCCACTTT. It encodes CASSSDITSYNSPLHF.

V is TRBV5-1 and J is TRBJ2-5; 9 bases map to TRBD1. The ends lost 4 bases at V and 4 bases at J; junction bases unmatched: 8. Germline V gene data show CDR1 as SGHRS and CDR2 as YFSETQ. CDR3 length equals 15 residues. This CDR3 reads CASSPRTGVVETQYF. The CDR3 region has the DNA TGCGCCAGCAGCCCCCGGACAGGGGTGGTAGAGACCCAGTACTTC.

The chain carries TRBV9 and TRBJ2-3; 9 nucleotides line up with TRBD2. The germline V gene has CDR1 SGDLS and CDR2 YYNGEE. The CDR3 has 15 amino acids. Unmatched junction bases numbered 8, after V lost 4 bases and J lost 5 bases. The CDR3 region has the DNA TGTGCCAGCAGCCCAATAGCGGGAGTCAAAGATACGCAGTATTTT. Protein: CASSPIAGVKDTQYF.

The chain joins TRBV6-5 to TRBJ2-2, with a tentative D call TRBD2 (5 bases). The germline V gene encodes CDR1 MNHEY and CDR2 SVGAGI. V shed 0 bases and J shed 1 base, with 9 bases lying between them. The CDR3 contains 16 residues. The CDR3 region has the DNA TGTGCCAGCAGTTACTCGAGGGTAGAGAACACCGGGGAGCTGTTTTTT. Its protein is CASSYSRVENTGELFF.

This clone has only a few counts. The chain employs TRBV6-1 and TRBJ1-5; D is perhaps TRBD1 (5 bases). Trimming cost V 5 bases and J 4 bases, with 15 bases left between them. Germline CDR1 is MNHNS and CDR2 is SASEGT. CDR3 length equals 15 residues. In DNA, the CDR3 is TGTGCCAGCAGTCCCGGGCCCCAGGGAAATCAGCCCCAGCATTTT. It codes for CASSPGPQGNQPQHF.

V and J are TRBV19 and TRBJ2-6; D is perhaps TRBD1 (6 bases). CDR1 is LNHDA and CDR2 is SQIVND in the germline V gene (reference sequence). The CDR3 contains 15 residues. V lost 6 bases to trimming and J lost 4 bases, with 13 bases between them. The CDR3 protein is CASRRQAYGANVLTF. CDR3 DNA sequence: TGTGCCAGTAGGAGACAGGCGTACGGGGCCAACGTCCTGACTTTC.

The rearrangement uses TRBV27 and TRBJ2-1, with TRBD2 identical over 13 bases. Per germline, CDR1 MNHEY and CDR2 SMNVEV (reference sequence). V was clipped by 3 bases and J by 7 bases; unmatched bases: 6. The CDR3 sequence is 16 residues long. CDR3 nucleotide sequence: TGTGCCAGCAGTTTCAGGACTAGCGGGAGAGGGAATGAGCAGTTCTTC. Amino acids: CASSFRTSGRGNEQFF.

The rearrangement uses TRBV6-4 and TRBJ1-5; D is possibly TRBD1 (6 bases). Trimming removed 6 bases from V and 4 bases from J, with 19 bases in between. Germline V gene lookup returns CDR1 MRHNA and CDR2 SNTAGT. The CDR3 covers 16 residues. The CDR3 loop reads CASRELLQGLNQPQHF. CDR3 sequence (DNA): TGTGCCAGCAGGGAGTTATTACAGGGCCTAAATCAGCCCCAGCATTTT.

This clone was found a few times. The CDR3 is CASSVGTGQETQYF. The CDR3 nucleotides are TGTGCCAGCAGCGTCGGGACAGGTCAAGAGACCCAGTACTTC. The rearrangement links TRBV9 to TRBJ2-5; 8 bases line up with TRBD1. Trimming cost V 2 bases and J 2 bases; bases outside gene matches: 2. CDR1 and CDR2 (germline): SGDLS, YYNGEE. The CDR3 spans 14 residues.

This chain connects TRBV3-1 (or the pseudogene TRBV3-2) to TRBJ1-1, with no clear D. V shed 1 base and J shed 10 bases, with 7 bases lying between them. This CDR3 has 11 residues. The V gene's germline CDR1 is LGHDT and CDR2 YNNKEL (reference sequence). This CDR3 is CASSQAQRAFF. In DNA form, the CDR3 reads TGTGCCAGCAGCCAAGCCCAGCGAGCTTTCTTT.

The V call is TRBV5-1, the J call TRBJ2-3; 7 nucleotides line up with TRBD2. The germline V gene has CDR1 SGHRS and CDR2 YFSETQ. This CDR3 is built from 14 residues. The V and J ends lost 0 bases and 4 bases, in that order; junction bases with no gene match: 2. Here the CDR3 reads CASSLERGADTQYF. In DNA form, the CDR3 reads TGCGCCAGCAGCTTGGAACGGGGGGCAGATACGCAGTATTTT.

This rearrangement joins TRBV9 to TRBJ1-2; a weak D match, TRBD1 (6 bases). The V end lost 4 bases, the J end lost 4 bases, and 14 bases lay between the germline ends. CDR3 length: 14 amino acids. Germline lookup yields CDR1 SGDLS and CDR2 YYNGEE. The CDR3 loop is CASSYRDTSYGYTF. For the CDR3, the DNA is TGTGCCAGCAGCTACCGGGACACCAGCTATGGCTACACCTTC.

CDR3 protein: CASSTSSAQETQYF. The CDR3 bases are TGTGCCAGTTCTACTTCCTCCGCCCAAGAGACCCAGTACTTC. The chain links TRBV7-3 to TRBJ2-5; D call uncertain. Germline lookup yields CDR1 SGHTA and CDR2 FQGTGA. V lost 9 bases, J lost 1 base, and 15 bases lay in between. CDR3 length: 14 residues.

The chain is built from TRBV5-6 and TRBJ2-3; D is possibly TRBD1 (5 bases). This CDR3 comprises 15 residues. V was trimmed by 4 bases and J by 0 bases, leaving 12 bases between them. Germline assignment: CDR1 SGHDT and CDR2 YYEEEE. The CDR3 spells CASSPRQSSTDTQYF. Here the CDR3 DNA reads TGTGCCAGCAGCCCCCGACAGTCTAGCACAGATACGCAGTATTTT. The entire variable domain, with the rest obtained from reference TRBV5-6 and TRBJ2-3, is as follows: DAGVTQSPTHLIKTRGQQVTLRCSPKSGHDTVSWYQQALGQGPQFIFQYYEEEERQRGNFPDRFSGHQFPNYSSELNVNALLLGDSALYLCASSPRQSSTDTQYFGPGTRLTVL.

The table lists this clone with a count of one. The chain links TRBV18 to TRBJ1-2, with 7 bases identical to TRBD1. Germline-derived CDR1 and CDR2 are KGHSH and LQKENI. This CDR3 has 14 amino acids. V lost 4 bases, J lost 2 bases, and 4 bases stayed unmatched. The CDR3 protein is CASSQGQANYGYTF. In DNA, the CDR3 is TGTGCCAGCTCACAAGGACAGGCCAACTATGGCTACACCTTC.

The CDR3 loop reads CASSFAGGDLSSGNTIYF. The CDR3 bases are TGTGCCAGCAGCTTCGCCGGGGGTGACCTAAGCTCTGGAAACACCATATATTTT. The chain employs TRBV7-8 and TRBJ1-3, with D perhaps matching TRBD1 (5 bases). Trimming took off 3 bases at V and 0 bases at J, with 18 bases between the two ends. The CDR3 contains 18 residues. The germline V gene encodes CDR1 SGHVS and CDR2 FQNEAQ.

This rearrangement joins TRBV2 to TRBJ1-6, with unresolved D. Germline V gene sequence: CDR1 SNHLY, CDR2 FYNNEI. Trimming took 1 base from V and 7 from J, leaving 11 bases between them. This CDR3 spans 15 amino acids. The CDR3 coding sequence is TGTGCCAGCAGTGAAGTAGCAGCCTCAAATTCACCCCTCCACTTT. Residues: CASSEVAASNSPLHF.

V and J are TRBV5-1 and TRBJ2-1, with D possibly being TRBD2 (6 bases). CDR1 is SGHRS, CDR2 YFSETQ, per germline. CDR3 size: 13 residues. V lost 3 bases and J 8 bases, leaving 12 bases between the germline ends. CDR3 loop: CASSSEGYHEQFF. The CDR3, as DNA: TGCGCCAGCAGCTCGGAGGGATACCATGAGCAGTTCTTC. The whole variable domain, filled in from reference TRBV5-1 and TRBJ2-1, reads KAGVTQTPRYLIKTRGQQVTLSCSPISGHRSVSWYQQTPGQGLQFLFEYFSETQRNKGNFPGRFSGRQFSNSRSEMNVSTLELGDSALYLCASSSEGYHEQFFGPGTRLTVL.

The chain employs TRBV11-3 and TRBJ2-7, with D tentatively TRBD1 (6 bases). With 7 bases removed from V and 3 bases from J, the gap between germline ends came to 7 bases. CDR1 and CDR2 from the germline V gene are SGHNT and YENEEA. The length of the CDR3 is 11 residues. CDR3: CASKGGYEQYF. CDR3 coding DNA: TGTGCCAGCAAAGGGGGCTACGAGCAGTACTTC.

V gene TRBV19 combines with J gene TRBJ2-1, with 14 bases that match TRBD2. This CDR3 comprises 22 residues. The germline V gene has CDR1 LNHDA and CDR2 SQIVND (reference sequence). The trim removed 7 bases at V and 2 bases at J, leaving 22 bases unmatched. The CDR3 sequence: CASTSTDKPGLAGVVAYNEQFF. The CDR3 nucleotides are TGTGCCAGTACCTCTACGGACAAACCGGGACTAGCGGGGGTTGTCGCCTACAATGAGCAGTTCTTC.

This clone is deemed medium-sized. The V gene is TRBV5-8, the J gene TRBJ2-3; perhaps TRBD2 as D (6 bases). V gave up 2 bases and J gave up 3 bases, with 10 bases separating them. CDR3 size: 14 residues. The germline gives CDR1 SGHTS, CDR2 YDEGEE. CDR3 DNA sequence: TGTGCCAGCAGCTTCGCGGGGAGGACAGATACGCAGTATTTT. Protein product: CASSFAGRTDTQYF.

This chain connects TRBV7-9 to TRBJ1-1; 7 nucleotides line up with TRBD1. Germline-derived CDR1 and CDR2 are SEHNR and FQNEAQ (reference sequence). V gave up 5 bases and J gave up 0 bases; unmatched junction bases: 6. This CDR3 is 15 amino acids long. As DNA, the CDR3 is TGTGCCAGCAGCCCCCGGACAGGAATGAACACTGAAGCTTTCTTT. It specifies CASSPRTGMNTEAFF.

The chain employs TRBV25-1 and TRBJ1-6, with 10 bases matching TRBD1. This CDR3 is built from 15 residues. V lost 6 bases, J lost 7 bases, and 6 bases stayed unmatched. Germline CDR1 and CDR2: MGHDK and SYGVNS. The CDR3 bases are TGTGCCAGCAGGGGGGGGACAGGGGTAAATTCACCCCTCCACTTT. Translated, it gives CASRGGTGVNSPLHF.

The V call is TRBV11-2, the J call TRBJ2-1; possibly TRBD2 for D (6 bases). V lost 5 bases and J lost 0, with 17 bases in between. CDR1 is SGHAT, CDR2 FQNNGV, per germline. The CDR3 length is 17 residues. Here the CDR3 DNA reads TGTGCCAGCAGCCTCGGACTACCGAGGAGCTCCTACAATGAGCAGTTCTTC. Translation: CASSLGLPRSSYNEQFF.

The chain joins TRBV2 to TRBJ1-1; tentatively, D is TRBD1 (6 bases). The CDR3 is 14 residues long. Trimming removed 3 bases at V and 11 bases at J, with 19 bases between. Germline V CDR1 and CDR2: SNHLY, FYNNEI. The CDR3 protein is CASSDTGRGSGAFF. In DNA, the CDR3 is TGTGCCAGCAGTGATACGGGAAGGGGGTCTGGGGCTTTCTTT. Combining the CDR3 with reference TRBV2 and TRBJ1-1 gives the whole variable domain EPEVTQTPSHQVTQMGQEVILRCVPISNHLYFYWYRQILGQKVEFLVSFYNNEISEKSEIFDDQFSVERPDGSNFTLKIRSTKLEDSAMYFCASSDTGRGSGAFFGQGTRLTVV.